This TCR beta chain comes out of a study of blood T cell repertoires in COVID-19. The protocol was immunoSEQ multiplex PCR, while the TCRdb copy is restricted to in-frame clones and leaves out a portion. The data hold under 300,000 clones, with 75% to 95% observed a single time. What was sequenced was PBMCs or T cells enriched from blood (not recorded which). This receptor was taken from a woman aged 18 to 35 who had recovered from COVID-19.

CDR3 amino acids: CASSQFRTGAYEQYF. The CDR3 nucleotides read TGTGCCAGCAGCCAATTCCGGACAGGGGCCTACGAGCAGTACTTC. This rearrangement joins TRBV4-2 to TRBJ2-7; 9 bases line up with TRBD1. V shed 2 bases, J shed 2 bases, and the junction held 4 bases outside the gene matches. Germline loops: CDR1 LGHNA, CDR2 YNFKEQ. This CDR3 has 15 residues.